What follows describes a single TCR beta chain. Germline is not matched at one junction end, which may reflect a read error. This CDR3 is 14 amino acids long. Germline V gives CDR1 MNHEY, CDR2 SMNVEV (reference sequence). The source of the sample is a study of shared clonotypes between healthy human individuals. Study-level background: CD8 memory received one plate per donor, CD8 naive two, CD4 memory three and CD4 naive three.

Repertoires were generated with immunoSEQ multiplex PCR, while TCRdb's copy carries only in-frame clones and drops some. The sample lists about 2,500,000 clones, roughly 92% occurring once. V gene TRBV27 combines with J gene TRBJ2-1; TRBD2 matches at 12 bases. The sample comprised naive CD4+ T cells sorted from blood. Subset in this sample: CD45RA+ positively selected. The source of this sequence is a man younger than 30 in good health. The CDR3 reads CVSSWTSGANEQFF. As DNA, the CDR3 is TGTGTCAGCAGTTGGACTAGCGGGGCCAATGAGCAGTTCTTC.